This T cell receptor (beta chain) comes out of a study of T-cell reconstitution after alpha-beta-depleted transplantation in children. The CDR3 spans 14 residues. CDR1 and CDR2 from the germline V gene are MDHEN and SYDVKM. V lost 1 base and J 2 bases, leaving 9 bases between the germline ends. Study observations and caveats: There were reportedly several hundred expanded graft clones from which alpha-beta T cells came about two months after transplant. Newly generated T cells supplied most T-cell counts and diversity one year post-transplant. At day 60, the high TCRbeta diversity found in some patients originated from recipient T cells and thymic progenitors that had survived.

This clonotype was observed many times. Its matching antigen is unknown. It was with unique molecular identifiers that the TCRbeta library was prepared. TCRdb reprocessed the PCR reads with MiXCR, giving one entry per CDR3 protein. The sample records around 72,000 distinct CDR3 sequences, roughly 5% being singletons. The chain combines TRBV28 with TRBJ2-7; the D gene is possibly TRBD1 (6 bases). The sequence was collected from a boy younger than two who had a stem cell transplant for acute myeloid leukemia, so the T cells may come from the graft donor. The input for sequencing was PBMCs, mostly from graft donor cells, taken 180 days after TCRalphabeta/CD19-depleted stem cell transplant. The CDR3 protein is CASSLFDRTYEQYV. In DNA form, the CDR3 reads TGTGCCAGCAGTTTATTCGACAGGACCTACGAGCAGTACGTC.